One sample yielded the 22 T cell receptor beta chains listed below, sequenced in a study of metastatic and nonmetastatic thyroid tumors (dated by TCRdb to about 2020). Before undergoing thyroid surgery, none of the patients had been given any kind of treatment. Library prep was done by PCR. The run used an Illumina HiSeq 4000. In TCRdb, the public reads were trimmed at Q25 with fastp and aligned with MiXCR, with productive beta chains retained. This sample comprises fewer than 5,500 clones, around 27% of them detected only once. Around 15% of the sample rests with the top ten. Sequencing was done on a sample of adjacent normal tissue. The receptors come from a female donor with papillary thyroid cancer or a benign thyroid nodule (not recorded which). Some clones in this sample may be carry-over from other donors' samples.

The chain uses TRBV11-2 and TRBJ2-1; no firm D call. The CDR3 contains 11 residues. The V gene's germline CDR1 is SGHAT and CDR2 FQNNGV. Trimming removed 3 bases from V and 9 bases from J, with 6 bases in between. This chain's CDR3 is CASSLESEQFF. As DNA, the CDR3 is TGTGCCAGCAGCTTGGAAAGTGAGCAGTTCTTC.

This clone ranks as medium-sized (0.01 to 0.1%). V usage is TRBV20-1 and J usage is TRBJ2-3; unclear D gene. CDR1 and CDR2 (germline): DFQATT, SNEGSKA (reference sequence). V was pared by 3 bases and J by 0 bases, with 7 bases between. The CDR3 contains 13 residues. Here the CDR3 reads CSARTASTDTQYF. The CDR3 coding sequence is TGCAGTGCTAGGACGGCTAGCACAGATACGCAGTATTTT.

This clone has only a few counts. The chain joins TRBV19 to TRBJ2-1; D is possibly TRBD2 (6 bases). CDR3 size: 12 residues. V lost 9 bases and J lost 4, with 10 bases in between. CDR1 and CDR2 from the germline V gene are LNHDA and SQIVND (reference sequence). The CDR3 DNA sequence: TGTGCCAGCCGGGACTTTTACAATGAGCAGTTCTTC. Protein: CASRDFYNEQFF.

Worth noting for this clone: Its ends do not fully match the called genes, so a read error is possible. V usage is TRBV3-1 and J usage is TRBJ2-1; 8 bases agree with TRBD2. This CDR3 spans 16 amino acids. In germline, CDR1 is LGHDT, CDR2 YNNKEL (reference sequence). CDR3 loop: CASSLRTSWTTSEQLF. DNA of the CDR3: TGTGCCAGCAGCCTCCGGACTAGCTGGACGACGAGTGAGCAGTTGTTC.

The chain uses TRBV5-1 and TRBJ2-5; tentatively, D is TRBD2 (6 bases). Trimming stripped 1 base from V and 13 bases from J, with 32 bases between. Germline CDR1 SGHRS, CDR2 YFSETQ. The CDR3 spans 18 residues. The CDR3 loop is CASSLPVVTIADQETRYF. CDR3 DNA: TGCGCCAGCAGCTTGCCGGTGGTTACCATAGCGGACCAAGAGACAAGGTACTTC.

This clone was seen ten or more times. The chain links TRBV5-4 to TRBJ2-7; D unresolved. Trimming took off 9 bases at V and 2 bases at J, with 12 bases between the two ends. CDR1 is SGHNT, CDR2 YYREEE, per germline (reference sequence). The CDR3 is 12 amino acids. CDR3 sequence: CATSTETYEQYF. In DNA, the CDR3 is TGTGCCACCTCGACGGAGACCTACGAGCAGTACTTC.

The chain uses TRBV7-9 and TRBJ2-7, with D perhaps being TRBD1 or TRBD2 (6 bases each). V was shortened by 5 bases and J by 5 bases, with 16 bases between the two germline ends. The CDR3 spans 14 residues. The germline V gene encodes CDR1 SEHNR and CDR2 FQNEAQ (reference sequence). In DNA form, the CDR3 reads TGTGCCAGCAGCCCAAGGGGGGTCGGGAACGAGCAGTACTTC. Its protein is CASSPRGVGNEQYF.

This clone was counted between two and nine times. This CDR3 is CASSYAVRTGGYEQYF. The CDR3 DNA follows: TGTGCCAGCAGTTACGCGGTCCGGACAGGGGGCTACGAGCAGTACTTC. The chain joins TRBV6-2 or TRBV6-3 to TRBJ2-7; 10 nucleotides match TRBD1. Germline CDR1 MNHEY, CDR2 SVGEGT. The V and J ends lost 2 bases and 3 bases, in that order; junction bases with no gene match: 7. CDR3 size: 16 residues.

The rearrangement links TRBV24-1 to TRBJ2-2; TRBD1 might be the D (5 bases). The germline CDR1 and CDR2 sequences are KGHDR and SFDVKD. With 0 bases removed from V and 0 bases from J, the gap between germline ends came to 13 bases. CDR3 length: 18 amino acids. The CDR3, as DNA: TGTGCCACCAGTGATTTGCCGGCACAGGCGACGAACACCGGGGAGCTGTTTTTT. Amino acids: CATSDLPAQATNTGELFF.

By share, this clone counts as medium-sized. The chain recombines TRBV10-1 with TRBJ2-5, with D possibly matching TRBD1 (6 bases). Germline V CDR1 and CDR2: WNHNN, SYGVQD (reference sequence). V was shortened by 6 bases and J by 2 bases, with 10 bases between the two germline ends. CDR3 size: 13 residues. The CDR3, as DNA: TGCGCCAGCAGCAGGGGCCCTCAAGAGACCCAGTACTTC. It yields the protein CASSRGPQETQYF.

V and J are TRBV7-2 and TRBJ1-6, with TRBD1 matching 7 bases. V shed 0 bases and J 15 bases; nucleotides not matched to a gene: 5. CDR1 is SGHTA, CDR2 FQGNSA, per germline. CDR3 length: 13 amino acids. The CDR3 DNA reads as TGTGCCAGCAGCTTAGCGCAGGGGGGTAGCCTCCACTTT. Amino acids: CASSLAQGGSLHF.

This clone is judged medium-sized (0.01 to 0.1%). V and J are TRBV5-1 and TRBJ2-5; 9 bases are a match to TRBD1. Germline CDR1 and CDR2: SGHRS and YFSETQ. This CDR3 has 14 amino acids. Trimming cost V 8 bases and J 4 bases; bases outside gene matches: 9. CDR3 sequence (DNA): TGCGCCAGTCAAAGACAGGGGGGGGCAGAGACCCAGTACTTC. This codes for CASQRQGGAETQYF. The full variable domain, rest sourced from reference TRBV5-1 and TRBJ2-5, is KAGVTQTPRYLIKTRGQQVTLSCSPISGHRSVSWYQQTPGQGLQFLFEYFSETQRNKGNFPGRFSGRQFSNSRSEMNVSTLELGDSALYLCASQRQGGAETQYFGPGTRLLVL.

The chain links TRBV12-3 or TRBV12-4 to TRBJ1-6; 7 nucleotides agree with TRBD1. The CDR3 has 15 amino acids. J lost 10 bases, V lost 3 bases, and 9 bases had no gene match. This CDR3 reads CASSFGAQGLSPLHF. CDR3 bases: TGTGCCAGCAGTTTCGGTGCACAGGGGTTATCACCCCTCCACTTT.

This clone ranks as medium-sized. The J gene is TRBJ2-7, the V gene TRBV7-2; TRBD1 matches 8 bases. CDR1 is SGHTA, CDR2 FQGNSA, per germline. V gave up 4 bases and J gave up 1 base; unmatched junction bases: 6. The CDR3 is 15 amino acids. The CDR3 sequence is CASSYRDRLSYEQYF. The CDR3 DNA follows: TGTGCCAGCAGCTACCGGGACAGGCTATCCTACGAGCAGTACTTC.

Here the CDR3 DNA reads TGTGCCAGCAGGAGGGACAGCACCTACGAGCAGTACTTC. Translated: CASRRDSTYEQYF. The rearrangement joins TRBV6-1 to TRBJ2-7; 7 nucleotides align to TRBD1. J lost 2 bases, V lost 6 bases, and 4 bases had no gene match. Germline CDR1 reads MNHNS; CDR2 reads SASEGT. CDR3 length equals 13 residues.

This chain links TRBV28 with TRBJ1-4; 7 bases line up with TRBD1. This CDR3 has 15 amino acids. J was trimmed by 4 bases and V by 7 bases; bases with no gene match: 9. The germline V gene encodes CDR1 MDHEN and CDR2 SYDVKM. The CDR3: CASITDREGNEKLFF. In DNA form, the CDR3 reads TGTGCCAGCATTACTGACAGGGAGGGTAATGAAAAACTGTTTTTT.

This chain uses TRBV30 with TRBJ1-2; D is uncertain. Per the germline V gene, CDR1 is GTSNPN and CDR2 is SVGIG (reference sequence). The V and J ends lost 0 bases and 4 bases respectively, with 9 bases between them. The CDR3 runs 13 residues. The CDR3 here is CAWSVGLTYGYTF. The CDR3 coding sequence is TGTGCCTGGAGTGTAGGACTCACCTATGGCTACACCTTC.

The table lists this clone with a few counts. The chain carries TRBV6-1 and TRBJ1-6; D gene unclear. The CDR3 consists of 15 residues. Trimming cost V 2 bases and J 7 bases, with 12 bases left between them. CDR1 is MNHNS and CDR2 is SASEGT in the germline V gene. The CDR3 protein is CASSEISNPNSPLHF. The CDR3 DNA reads TGTGCCAGCAGTGAAATAAGCAACCCAAATTCACCCCTCCACTTT.

The chain is built from TRBV19 and TRBJ2-7; D call uncertain. V was shortened by 0 bases and J by 3 bases, with 6 bases between the two germline ends. CDR1 is LNHDA, CDR2 SQIVND, per germline (reference sequence). The CDR3 loop spans 13 amino acids. DNA of the CDR3: TGTGCCAGTAGTATAGATGGGGACTACGAGCAGTACTTC. Protein: CASSIDGDYEQYF.

This clone was seen more than once but under ten times. V and J are TRBV4-2 and TRBJ1-2; tentatively, D is TRBD1 (6 bases). Germline V gene sequence: CDR1 LGHNA, CDR2 YNFKEQ. V gave up 0 bases and J gave up 4 bases, with 12 bases separating them. This CDR3 comprises 15 residues. The CDR3 DNA reads TGTGCCAGCAGCCAAGACAGGGGAAATGGCTATGGCTACACCTTC. Translation gives CASSQDRGNGYGYTF.

This chain uses TRBV7-9 with TRBJ2-1; TRBD2 is a possible D gene (6 bases). The CDR3 is 14 residues long. V was cut by 1 base and J by 10 bases, with 14 bases left in between. Germline values: CDR1 SEHNR, CDR2 FQNEAQ (reference sequence). CDR3 coding DNA: TGTGCCAGCAGCTTAGGAGGGACTCTCAGAGAGCAGTTCTTC. Protein: CASSLGGTLREQFF.

This chain joins TRBV11-2 and TRBJ2-6, with D hard to call. Trimming cost V 5 bases and J 3 bases, with 14 bases left between them. The length of the CDR3 is 16 residues. The germline CDR1 and CDR2 sequences are SGHAT and FQNNGV. Here the CDR3 reads CASSTQGSSGANVLTF. As DNA, the CDR3 is TGTGCCAGCAGCACCCAAGGAAGTAGTGGGGCCAACGTCCTGACTTTC.